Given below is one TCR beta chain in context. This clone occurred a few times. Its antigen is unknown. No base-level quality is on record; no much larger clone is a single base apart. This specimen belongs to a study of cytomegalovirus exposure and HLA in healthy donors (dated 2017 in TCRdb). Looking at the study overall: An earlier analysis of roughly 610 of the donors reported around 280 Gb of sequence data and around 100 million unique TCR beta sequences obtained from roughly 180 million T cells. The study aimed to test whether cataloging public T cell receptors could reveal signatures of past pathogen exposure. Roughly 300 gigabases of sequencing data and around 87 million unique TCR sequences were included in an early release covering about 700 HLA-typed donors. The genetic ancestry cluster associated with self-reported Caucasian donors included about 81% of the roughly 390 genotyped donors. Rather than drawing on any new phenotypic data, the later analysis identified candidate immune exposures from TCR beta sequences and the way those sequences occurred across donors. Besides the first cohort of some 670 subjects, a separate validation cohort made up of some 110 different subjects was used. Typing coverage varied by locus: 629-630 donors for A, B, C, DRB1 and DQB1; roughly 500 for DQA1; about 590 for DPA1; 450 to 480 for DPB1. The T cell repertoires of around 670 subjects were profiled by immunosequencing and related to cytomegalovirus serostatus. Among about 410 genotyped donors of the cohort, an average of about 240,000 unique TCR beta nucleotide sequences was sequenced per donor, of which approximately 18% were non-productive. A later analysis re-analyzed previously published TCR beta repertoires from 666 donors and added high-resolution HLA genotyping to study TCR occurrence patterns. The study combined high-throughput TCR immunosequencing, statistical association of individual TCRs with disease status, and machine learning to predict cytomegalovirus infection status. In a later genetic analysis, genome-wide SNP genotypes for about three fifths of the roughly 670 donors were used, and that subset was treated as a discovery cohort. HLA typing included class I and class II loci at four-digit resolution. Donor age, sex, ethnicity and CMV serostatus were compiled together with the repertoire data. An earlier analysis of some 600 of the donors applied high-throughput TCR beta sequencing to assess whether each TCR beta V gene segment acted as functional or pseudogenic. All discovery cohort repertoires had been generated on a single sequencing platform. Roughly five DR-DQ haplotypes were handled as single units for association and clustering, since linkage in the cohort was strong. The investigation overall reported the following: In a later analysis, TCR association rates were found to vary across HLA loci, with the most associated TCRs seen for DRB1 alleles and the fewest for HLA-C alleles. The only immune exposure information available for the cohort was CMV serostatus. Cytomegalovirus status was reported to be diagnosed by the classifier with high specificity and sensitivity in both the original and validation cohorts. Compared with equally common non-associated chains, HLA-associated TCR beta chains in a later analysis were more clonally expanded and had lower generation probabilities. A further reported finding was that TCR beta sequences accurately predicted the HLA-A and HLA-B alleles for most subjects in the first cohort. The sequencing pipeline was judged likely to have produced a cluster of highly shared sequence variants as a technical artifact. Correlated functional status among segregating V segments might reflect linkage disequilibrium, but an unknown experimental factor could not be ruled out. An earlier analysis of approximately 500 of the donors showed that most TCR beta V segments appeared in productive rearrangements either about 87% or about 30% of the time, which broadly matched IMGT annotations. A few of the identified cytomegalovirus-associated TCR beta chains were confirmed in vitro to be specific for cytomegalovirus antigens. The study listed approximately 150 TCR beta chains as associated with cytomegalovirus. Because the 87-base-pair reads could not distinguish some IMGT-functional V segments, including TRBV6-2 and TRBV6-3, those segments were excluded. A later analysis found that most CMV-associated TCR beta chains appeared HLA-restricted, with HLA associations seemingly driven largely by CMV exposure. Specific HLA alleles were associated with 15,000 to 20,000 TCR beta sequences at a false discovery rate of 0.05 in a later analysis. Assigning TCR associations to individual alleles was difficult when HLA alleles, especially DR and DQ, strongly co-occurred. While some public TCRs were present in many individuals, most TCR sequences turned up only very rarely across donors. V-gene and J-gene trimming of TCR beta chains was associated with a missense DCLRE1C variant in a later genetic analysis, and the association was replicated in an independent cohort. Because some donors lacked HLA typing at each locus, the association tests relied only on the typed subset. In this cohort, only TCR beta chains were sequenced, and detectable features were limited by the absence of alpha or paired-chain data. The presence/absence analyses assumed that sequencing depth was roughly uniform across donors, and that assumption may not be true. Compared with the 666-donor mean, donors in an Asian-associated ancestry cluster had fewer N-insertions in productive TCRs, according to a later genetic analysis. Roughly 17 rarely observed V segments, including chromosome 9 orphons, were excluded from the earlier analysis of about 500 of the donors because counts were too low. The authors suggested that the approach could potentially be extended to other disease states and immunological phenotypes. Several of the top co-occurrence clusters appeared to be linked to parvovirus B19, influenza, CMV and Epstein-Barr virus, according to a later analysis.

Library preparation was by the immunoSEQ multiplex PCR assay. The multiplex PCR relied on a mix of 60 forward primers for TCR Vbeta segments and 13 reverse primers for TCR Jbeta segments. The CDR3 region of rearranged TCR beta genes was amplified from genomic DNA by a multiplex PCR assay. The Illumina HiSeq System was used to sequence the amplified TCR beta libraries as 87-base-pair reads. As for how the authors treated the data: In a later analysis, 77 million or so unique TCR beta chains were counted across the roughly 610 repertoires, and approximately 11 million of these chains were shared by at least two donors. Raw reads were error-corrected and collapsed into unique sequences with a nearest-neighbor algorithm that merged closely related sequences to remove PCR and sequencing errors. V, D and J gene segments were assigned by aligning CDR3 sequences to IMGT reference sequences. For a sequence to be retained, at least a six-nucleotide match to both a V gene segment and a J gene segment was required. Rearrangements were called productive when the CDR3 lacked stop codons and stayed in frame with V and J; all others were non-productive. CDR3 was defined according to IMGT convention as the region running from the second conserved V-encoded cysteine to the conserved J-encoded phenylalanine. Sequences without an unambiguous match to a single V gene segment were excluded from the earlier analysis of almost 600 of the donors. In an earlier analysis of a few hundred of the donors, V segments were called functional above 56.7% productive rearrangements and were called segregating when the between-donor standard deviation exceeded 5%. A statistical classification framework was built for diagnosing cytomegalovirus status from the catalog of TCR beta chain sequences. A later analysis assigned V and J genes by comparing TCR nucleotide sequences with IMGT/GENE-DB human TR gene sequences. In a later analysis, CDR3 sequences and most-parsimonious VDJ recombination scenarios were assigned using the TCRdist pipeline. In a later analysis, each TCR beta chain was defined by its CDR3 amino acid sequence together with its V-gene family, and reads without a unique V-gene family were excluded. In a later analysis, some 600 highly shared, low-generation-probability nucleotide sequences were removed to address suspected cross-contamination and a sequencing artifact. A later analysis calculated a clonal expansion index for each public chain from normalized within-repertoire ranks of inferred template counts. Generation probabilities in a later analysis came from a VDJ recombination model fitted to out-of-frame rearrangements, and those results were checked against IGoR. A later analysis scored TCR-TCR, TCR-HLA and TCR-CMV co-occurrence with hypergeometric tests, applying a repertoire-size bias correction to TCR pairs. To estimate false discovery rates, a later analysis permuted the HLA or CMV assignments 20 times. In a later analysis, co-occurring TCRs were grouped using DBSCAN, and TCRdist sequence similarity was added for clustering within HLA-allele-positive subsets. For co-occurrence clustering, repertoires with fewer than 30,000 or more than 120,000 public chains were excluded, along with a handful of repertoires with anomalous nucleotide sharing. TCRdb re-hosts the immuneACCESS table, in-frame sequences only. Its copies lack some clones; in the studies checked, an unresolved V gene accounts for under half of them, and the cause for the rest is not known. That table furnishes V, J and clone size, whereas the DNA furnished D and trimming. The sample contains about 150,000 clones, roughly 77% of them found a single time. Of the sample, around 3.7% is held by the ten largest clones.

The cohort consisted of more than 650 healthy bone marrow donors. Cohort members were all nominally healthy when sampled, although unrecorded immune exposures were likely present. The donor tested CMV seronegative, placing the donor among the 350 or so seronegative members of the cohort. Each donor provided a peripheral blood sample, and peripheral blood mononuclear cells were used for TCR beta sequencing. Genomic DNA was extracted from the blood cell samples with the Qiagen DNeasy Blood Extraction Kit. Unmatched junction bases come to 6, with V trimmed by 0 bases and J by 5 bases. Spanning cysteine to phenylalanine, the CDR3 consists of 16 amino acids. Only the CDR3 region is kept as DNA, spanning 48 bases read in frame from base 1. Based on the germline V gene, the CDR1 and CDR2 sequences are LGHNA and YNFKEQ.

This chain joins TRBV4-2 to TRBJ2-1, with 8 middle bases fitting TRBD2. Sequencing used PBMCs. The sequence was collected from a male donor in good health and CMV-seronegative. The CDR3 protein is CASSQESTSGHNEQFF. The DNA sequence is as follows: TGTGCCAGCAGCCAAGAATCAACTAGCGGCCACAATGAGCAGTTCTTC.